This T cell receptor beta chain is drawn from a study of blood T cells in healthy people across ages (dated by TCRdb to between 2015 and 2017). Notes on the research overall: Template switching captured roughly one uniquely barcoded TCR beta cDNA molecule per two T cells in model experiments. Age-related changes in TCR beta repertoire diversity were measured in the study by deep sequencing normalized with unique cDNA molecular identifiers. The donors were divided into four age groups: young (average around 17 years), middle-aged (roughly 42), aged (around 59) and long-lived (about 79). Donors of different ages were randomly distributed across sequencing lanes to avoid experimental bias. The study analyzed two additional independent replicas of 1 million unique cDNA reads from the same blood draw for two donors, one aged 18 to 29 and one aged 80 or older.

The library came from 5' RACE. The sequencing machine was an Illumina HiSeq 2500. A second PCR of about 7 to 12 cycles was run with a J-beta primer mix and a sample-barcoded 5' primer. Each TCR beta cDNA molecule received a unique molecular identifier from a template-switch 5' adaptor carrying 12 random nucleotides. Each sample yielded at least 2.5 million CDR3-containing paired-end reads. First-strand cDNA was synthesized from all RNA with the Mint cDNA synthesis kit, primed by a TRBC-specific oligonucleotide. Following uracil-DNA glycosylase treatment, all cDNA underwent a first 18-cycle PCR with the universal primers M1SS and BC2_uni_R. The original pipeline was this. Normalization of each sample was performed by random selection of 1 million high-quality reads, each carrying a distinct molecular identifier. Instead of being binned into consensus sequences, reads that shared molecular identifiers were thrown out. MiTCR, with a Q25 quality threshold and the strictest error-elimination algorithm, was used for CDR3 identification, clonotype clustering and error correction. Lower-bound total TCR beta diversity was estimated with a nonparametric unseen species model using Euler transformation. The raw public data were reprocessed by TCRdb itself: fastp quality trimming at Q25, MiXCR clonotype calling, in-frame beta chains only. Rows with a matching CDR3 protein are joined into one entry that keeps the most common DNA and genes. The V and J calls come from TCRdb's annotation, not from the publication. In this sample the table shows around 1,100,000 distinct CDR3 sequences, approximately 38% of which occur a single time. The ten largest account for 13% of the sample.

Donors were around 37 systemically healthy Caucasian individuals from Russia aged roughly 6 to 100 years. Ten milliliters of peripheral blood were collected from each donor into EDTA-treated Vacutainer tubes. Ficoll-Paque density-gradient centrifugation was used to isolate PBMCs, with at least 7 million per sample. Trizol reagent was used to extract total RNA from the PBMCs, yielding at least 6 micrograms per sample. For every donor, an aliquot of PBMCs went through flow cytometry to measure the percentages of naive CD45RAhigh/CD27high T cells. V is shortened by 3 bases, J by 2 bases, and the region joining them spans 14 bases. The CDR3 starts with the cysteine, ends with the phenylalanine, and has 15 residues. The read is trimmed to its CDR3 DNA, 45 bases read in frame from base 1. CDR1 and CDR2, per the germline V gene, are SGDLS and YYNGEE. Many counts were recorded for this clonotype. What this receptor recognizes is not known. It has no much larger one-base neighbor in the sample; base qualities were not kept.

Study-wide conclusions, independent of this receptor: The long-lived group showed more naive CD4+ T cells, fewer expanded clones and increased TCR diversity than the aged group, suggesting age selection. Observed TCR beta diversity per million T cells fell roughly linearly with age, and a significant reduction was already apparent by age about 43. Because donor CMV infection status was unknown, age-related changes in expanded clonotypes were potentially confounded. There was a strong correlation between observed TCR beta diversity and the percentage of naive T cells measured by flow cytometry. Conclusive comparison of naive and antigen-experienced compartments was prevented by the profiling of bulk unsorted PBMCs. Estimates of total diversity based on one million sequenced T cells were considered lower bounds and underestimates.

The sequenced material came from blood. Recombination joined TRBV9 with TRBJ1-2, with TRBD1 perhaps the D gene, on 5 matching bases. This receptor was obtained from a man aged 18 to 29 in good health. The CDR3 region: CASSDAGTTNYGYTF. The base sequence is TGTGCCAGCAGCGACGCCGGGACGACCAACTATGGCTACACCTTC.